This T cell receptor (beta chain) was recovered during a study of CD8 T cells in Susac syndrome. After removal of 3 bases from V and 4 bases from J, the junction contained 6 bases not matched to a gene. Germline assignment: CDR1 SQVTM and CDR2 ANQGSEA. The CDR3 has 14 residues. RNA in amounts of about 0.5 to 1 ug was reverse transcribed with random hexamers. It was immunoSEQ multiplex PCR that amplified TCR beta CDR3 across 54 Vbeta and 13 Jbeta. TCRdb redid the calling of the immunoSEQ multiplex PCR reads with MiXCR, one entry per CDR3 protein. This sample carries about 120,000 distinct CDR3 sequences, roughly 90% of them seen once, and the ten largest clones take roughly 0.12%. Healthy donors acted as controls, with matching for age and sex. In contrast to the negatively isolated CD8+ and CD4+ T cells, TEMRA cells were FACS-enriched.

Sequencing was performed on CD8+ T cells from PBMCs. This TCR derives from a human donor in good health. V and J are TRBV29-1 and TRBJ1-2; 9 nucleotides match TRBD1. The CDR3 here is CSVDGTGGGYGYTF. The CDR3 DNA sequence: TGCAGCGTTGATGGTACAGGGGGCGGCTATGGCTACACCTTC.